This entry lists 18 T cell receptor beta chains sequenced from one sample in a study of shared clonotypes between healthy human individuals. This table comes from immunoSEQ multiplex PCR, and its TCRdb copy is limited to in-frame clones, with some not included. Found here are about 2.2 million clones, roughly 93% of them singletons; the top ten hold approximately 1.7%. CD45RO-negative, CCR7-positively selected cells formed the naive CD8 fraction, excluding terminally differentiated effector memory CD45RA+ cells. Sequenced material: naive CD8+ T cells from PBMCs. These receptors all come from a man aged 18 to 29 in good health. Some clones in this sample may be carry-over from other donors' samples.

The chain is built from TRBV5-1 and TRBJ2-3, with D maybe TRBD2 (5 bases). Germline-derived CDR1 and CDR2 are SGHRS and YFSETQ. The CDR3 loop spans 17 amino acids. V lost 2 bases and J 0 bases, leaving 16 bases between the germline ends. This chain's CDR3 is CASSFRGTRISTDTQYF. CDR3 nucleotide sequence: TGCGCCAGCAGCTTTCGGGGTACGCGGATCAGCACAGATACGCAGTATTTT.

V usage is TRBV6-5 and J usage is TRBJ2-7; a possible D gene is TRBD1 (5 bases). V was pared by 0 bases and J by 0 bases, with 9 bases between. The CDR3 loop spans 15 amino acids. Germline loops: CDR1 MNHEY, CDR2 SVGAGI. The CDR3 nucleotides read TGTGCCAGCAGTTACTCTACAGGTCCCTCCTACGAGCAGTACTTC. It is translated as CASSYSTGPSYEQYF.

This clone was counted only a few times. The CDR3 spells CASTKAGALYNEQFF. In DNA, the CDR3 is TGTGCCAGCACTAAAGCGGGGGCACTCTACAATGAGCAGTTCTTC. The chain recombines TRBV27 with TRBJ2-1; 8 bases line up with TRBD2. This CDR3 is 15 amino acids long. V lost 7 bases, J lost 3 bases, and 8 bases stayed unmatched. Germline-derived CDR1 and CDR2 are MNHEY and SMNVEV (reference sequence).

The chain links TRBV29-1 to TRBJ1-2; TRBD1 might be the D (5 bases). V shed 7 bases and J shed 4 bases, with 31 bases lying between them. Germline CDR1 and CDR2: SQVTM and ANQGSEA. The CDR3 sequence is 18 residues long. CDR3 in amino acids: CSAFLRDAETRMSYGYTF. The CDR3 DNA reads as TGCAGCGCGTTCCTCCGGGACGCCGAAACGAGGATGAGCTATGGCTACACCTTC.

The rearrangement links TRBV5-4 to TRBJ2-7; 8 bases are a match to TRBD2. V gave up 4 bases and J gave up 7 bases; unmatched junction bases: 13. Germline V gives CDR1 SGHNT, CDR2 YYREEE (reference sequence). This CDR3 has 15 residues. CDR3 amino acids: CASSLKRETYAEQYF. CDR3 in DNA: TGTGCCAGCAGCCTCAAGCGGGAGACCTACGCAGAGCAGTACTTC.

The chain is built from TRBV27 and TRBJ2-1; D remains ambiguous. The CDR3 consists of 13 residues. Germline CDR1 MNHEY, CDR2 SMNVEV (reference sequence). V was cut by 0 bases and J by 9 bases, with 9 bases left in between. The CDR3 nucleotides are TGTGCCAGCAGTTTATCTTCGGTAACTGAGCAGTTCTTC. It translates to CASSLSSVTEQFF.

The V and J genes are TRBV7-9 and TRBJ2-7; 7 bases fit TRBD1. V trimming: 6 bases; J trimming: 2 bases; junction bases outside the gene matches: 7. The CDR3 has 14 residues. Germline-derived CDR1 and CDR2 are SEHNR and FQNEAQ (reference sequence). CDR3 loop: CASSSWDSPYEQYF. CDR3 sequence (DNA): TGTGCCAGCAGTTCCTGGGACAGCCCCTACGAGCAGTACTTC.

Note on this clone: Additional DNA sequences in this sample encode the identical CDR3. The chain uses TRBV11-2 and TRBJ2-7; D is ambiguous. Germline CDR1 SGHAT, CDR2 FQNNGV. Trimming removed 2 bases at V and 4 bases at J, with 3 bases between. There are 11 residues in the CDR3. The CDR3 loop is CASSLLYEQYF. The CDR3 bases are TGTGCCAGCAGCTTATTATACGAGCAGTACTTC.

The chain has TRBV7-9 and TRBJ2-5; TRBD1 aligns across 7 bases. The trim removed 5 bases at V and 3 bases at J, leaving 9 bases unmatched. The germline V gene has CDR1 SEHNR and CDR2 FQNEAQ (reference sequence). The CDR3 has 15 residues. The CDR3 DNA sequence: TGTGCCAGCAGCCCGGGACAGAGCGGAGAAGAGACCCAGTACTTC. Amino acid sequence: CASSPGQSGEETQYF.

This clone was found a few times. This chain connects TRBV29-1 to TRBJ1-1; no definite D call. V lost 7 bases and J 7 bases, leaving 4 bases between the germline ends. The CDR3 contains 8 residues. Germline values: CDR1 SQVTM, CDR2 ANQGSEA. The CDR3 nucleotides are TGCAGCGCGGGTGAAGCTTTCTTT. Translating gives CSAGEAFF.

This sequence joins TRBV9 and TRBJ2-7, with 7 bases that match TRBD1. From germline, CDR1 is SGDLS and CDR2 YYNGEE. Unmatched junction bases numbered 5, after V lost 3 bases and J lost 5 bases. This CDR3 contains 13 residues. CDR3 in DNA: TGTGCCAGCAGCGGAGACAGGGTCCACGAGCAGTACTTC. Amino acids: CASSGDRVHEQYF.

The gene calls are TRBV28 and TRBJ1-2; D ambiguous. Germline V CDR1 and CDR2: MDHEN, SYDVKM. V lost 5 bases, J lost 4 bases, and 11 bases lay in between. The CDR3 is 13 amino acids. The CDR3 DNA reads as TGTGCCAGCAGTCCGGACGACTTCTATGGCTACACCTTC. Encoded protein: CASSPDDFYGYTF.

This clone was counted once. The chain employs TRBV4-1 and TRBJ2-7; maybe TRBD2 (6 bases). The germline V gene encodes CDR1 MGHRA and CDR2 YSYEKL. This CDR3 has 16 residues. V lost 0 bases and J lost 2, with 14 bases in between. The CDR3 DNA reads TGCGCCAGCAGCCAAGAGCGGGCTAGCGTCGCCTACGAGCAGTACTTC. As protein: CASSQERASVAYEQYF.

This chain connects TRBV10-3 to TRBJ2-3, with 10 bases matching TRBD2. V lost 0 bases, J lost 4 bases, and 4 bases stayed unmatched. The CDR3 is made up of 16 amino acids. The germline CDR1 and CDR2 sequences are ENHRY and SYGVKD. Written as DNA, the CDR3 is TGTGCCATCAGTGAGTCAGCGGGAGGGGACGCAGATACGCAGTATTTT. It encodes CAISESAGGDADTQYF.

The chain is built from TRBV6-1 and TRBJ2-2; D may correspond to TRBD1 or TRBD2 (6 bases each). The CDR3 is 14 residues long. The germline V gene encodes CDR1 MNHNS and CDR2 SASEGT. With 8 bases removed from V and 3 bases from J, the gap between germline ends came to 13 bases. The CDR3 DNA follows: TGTGCCAGCGGAGGGGGTAGCTACACCGGGGAGCTGTTTTTT. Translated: CASGGGSYTGELFF.

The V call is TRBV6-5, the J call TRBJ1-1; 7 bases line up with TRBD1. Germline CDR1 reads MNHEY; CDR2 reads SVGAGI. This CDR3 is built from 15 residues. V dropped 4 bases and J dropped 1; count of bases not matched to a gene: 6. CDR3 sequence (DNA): TGTGCCAGCAGTTCTAGACAGGGCCCGAACACTGAAGCTTTCTTT. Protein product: CASSSRQGPNTEAFF.

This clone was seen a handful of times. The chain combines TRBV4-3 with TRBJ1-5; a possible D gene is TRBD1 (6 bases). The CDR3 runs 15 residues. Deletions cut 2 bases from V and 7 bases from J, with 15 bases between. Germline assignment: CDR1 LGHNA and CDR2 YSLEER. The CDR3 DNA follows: TGCGCCAGCAGCCAACTCACGGGACAAGGGCAGCCCCAGCATTTT. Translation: CASSQLTGQGQPQHF.

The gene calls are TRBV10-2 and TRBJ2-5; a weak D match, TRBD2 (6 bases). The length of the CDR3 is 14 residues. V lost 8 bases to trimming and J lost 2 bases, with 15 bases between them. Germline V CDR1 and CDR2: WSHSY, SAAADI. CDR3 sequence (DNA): TGCGCCAGCCGAAGACCTGGGACTCAAGAGACCCAGTACTTC. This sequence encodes CASRRPGTQETQYF.